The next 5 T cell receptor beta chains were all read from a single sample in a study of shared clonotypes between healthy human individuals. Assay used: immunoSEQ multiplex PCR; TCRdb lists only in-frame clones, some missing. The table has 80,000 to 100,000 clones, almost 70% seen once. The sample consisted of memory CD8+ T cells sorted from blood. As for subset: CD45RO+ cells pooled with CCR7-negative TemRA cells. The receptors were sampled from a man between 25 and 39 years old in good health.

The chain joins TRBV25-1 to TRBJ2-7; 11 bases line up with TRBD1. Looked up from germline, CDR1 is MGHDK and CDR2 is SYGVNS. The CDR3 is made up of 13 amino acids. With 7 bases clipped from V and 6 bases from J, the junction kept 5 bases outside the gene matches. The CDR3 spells CASNPGQGGEQYF. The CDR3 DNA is TGTGCCAGCAATCCGGGACAGGGGGGCGAGCAGTACTTC.

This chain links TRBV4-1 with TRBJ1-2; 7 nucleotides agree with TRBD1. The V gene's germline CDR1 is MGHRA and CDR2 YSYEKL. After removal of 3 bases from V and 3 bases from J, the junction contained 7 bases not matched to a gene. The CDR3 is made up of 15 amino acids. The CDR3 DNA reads TGCGCCAGCAGCCACCTCAACAGGGGTGACTATGGCTACACCTTC. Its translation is CASSHLNRGDYGYTF.

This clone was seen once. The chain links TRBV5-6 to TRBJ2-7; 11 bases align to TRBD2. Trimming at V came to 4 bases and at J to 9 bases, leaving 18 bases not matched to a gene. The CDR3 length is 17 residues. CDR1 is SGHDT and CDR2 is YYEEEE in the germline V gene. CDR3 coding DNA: TGTGCCAGCAGCAATCTAGCCCTCAGACTAGCGGGAACGCCGCAGTACTTC. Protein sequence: CASSNLALRLAGTPQYF. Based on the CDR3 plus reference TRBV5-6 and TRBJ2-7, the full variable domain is DAGVTQSPTHLIKTRGQQVTLRCSPKSGHDTVSWYQQALGQGPQFIFQYYEEEERQRGNFPDRFSGHQFPNYSSELNVNALLLGDSALYLCASSNLALRLAGTPQYFGPGTRLTVT.

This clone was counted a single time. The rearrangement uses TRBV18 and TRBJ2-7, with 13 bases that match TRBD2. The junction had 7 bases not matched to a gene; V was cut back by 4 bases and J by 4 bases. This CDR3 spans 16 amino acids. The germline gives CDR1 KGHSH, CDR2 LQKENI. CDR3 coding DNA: TGTGCCAGCTCACTACCTGGGACTAGCGGGAAGTACGAGCAGTACTTC. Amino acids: CASSLPGTSGKYEQYF.

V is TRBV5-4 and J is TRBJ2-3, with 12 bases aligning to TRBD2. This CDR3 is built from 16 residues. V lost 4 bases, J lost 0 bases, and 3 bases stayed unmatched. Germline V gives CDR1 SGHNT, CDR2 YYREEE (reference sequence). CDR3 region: CASSKGLAGSTDTQYF. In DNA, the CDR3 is TGTGCCAGCAGCAAAGGACTAGCGGGAAGCACAGATACGCAGTATTTT.